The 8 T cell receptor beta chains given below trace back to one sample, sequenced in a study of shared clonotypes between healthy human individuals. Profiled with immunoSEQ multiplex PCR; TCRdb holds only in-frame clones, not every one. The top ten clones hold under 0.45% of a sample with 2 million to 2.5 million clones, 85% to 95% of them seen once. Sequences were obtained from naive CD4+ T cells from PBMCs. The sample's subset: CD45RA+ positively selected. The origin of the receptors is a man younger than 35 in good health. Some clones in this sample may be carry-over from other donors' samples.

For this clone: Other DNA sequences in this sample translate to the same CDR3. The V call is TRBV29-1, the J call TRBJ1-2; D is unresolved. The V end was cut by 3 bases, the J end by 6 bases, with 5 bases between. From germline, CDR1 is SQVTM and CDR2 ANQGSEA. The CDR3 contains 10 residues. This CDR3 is CSVERDGYTF. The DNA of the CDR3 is TGCAGCGTTGAGAGGGATGGCTACACCTTC.

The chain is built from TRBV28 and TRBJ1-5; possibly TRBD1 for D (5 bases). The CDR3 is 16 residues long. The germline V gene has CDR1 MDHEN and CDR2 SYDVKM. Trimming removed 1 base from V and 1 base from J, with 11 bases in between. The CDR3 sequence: CASSLLRGTSNQPQHF. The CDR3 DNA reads TGTGCCAGCAGTTTATTGCGGGGGACGAGCAATCAGCCCCAGCATTTT.

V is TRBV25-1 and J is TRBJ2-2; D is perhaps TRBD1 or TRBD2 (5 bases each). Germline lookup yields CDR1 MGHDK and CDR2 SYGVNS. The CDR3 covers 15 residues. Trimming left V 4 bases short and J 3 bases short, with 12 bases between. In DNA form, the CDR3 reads TGTGCCAGCAGTGTGGGGGATGGTTACACCGGGGAGCTGTTTTTT. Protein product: CASSVGDGYTGELFF.

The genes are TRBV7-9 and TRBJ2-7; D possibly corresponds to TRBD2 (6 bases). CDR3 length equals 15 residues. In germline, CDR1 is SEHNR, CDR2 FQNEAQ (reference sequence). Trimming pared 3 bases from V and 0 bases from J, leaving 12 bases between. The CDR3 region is CASSFIAESSYEQYF. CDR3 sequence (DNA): TGTGCCAGCAGCTTTATAGCGGAGAGCTCCTACGAGCAGTACTTC. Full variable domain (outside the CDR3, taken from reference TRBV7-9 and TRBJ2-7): DTGVSQNPRHKITKRGQNVTFRCDPISEHNRLYWYRQTLGQGPEFLTYFQNEAQLEKSRLLSDRFSAERPKGSFSTLEIQRTEQGDSAMYLCASSFIAESSYEQYFGPGTRLTVT.

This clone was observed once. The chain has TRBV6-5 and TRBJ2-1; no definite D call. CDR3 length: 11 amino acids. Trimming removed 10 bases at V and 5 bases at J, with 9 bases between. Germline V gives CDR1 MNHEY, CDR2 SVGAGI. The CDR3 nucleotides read TGTGCCACCTTGATTAACAATGAGCAGTTCTTC. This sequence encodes CATLINNEQFF.

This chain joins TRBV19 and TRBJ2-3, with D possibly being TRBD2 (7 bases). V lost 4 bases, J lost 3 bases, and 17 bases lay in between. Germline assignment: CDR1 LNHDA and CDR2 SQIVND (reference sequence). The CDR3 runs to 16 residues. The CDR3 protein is CASSKQGAGATDTQYF. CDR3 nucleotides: TGTGCCAGTAGTAAACAGGGCGCGGGAGCGACAGATACGCAGTATTTT.

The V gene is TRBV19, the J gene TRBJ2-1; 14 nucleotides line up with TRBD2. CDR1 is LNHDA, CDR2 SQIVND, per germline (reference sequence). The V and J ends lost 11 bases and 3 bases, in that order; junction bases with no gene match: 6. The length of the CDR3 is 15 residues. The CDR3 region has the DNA TGTGCCTCCACCGGGACTAGCGGGAGCTACAATGAGCAGTTCTTC. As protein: CASTGTSGSYNEQFF. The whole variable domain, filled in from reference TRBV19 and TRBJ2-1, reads DGGITQSPKYLFRKEGQNVTLSCEQNLNHDAMYWYRQDPGQGLRLIYYSQIVNDFQKGDIAEGYSVSREKKESFPLTVTSAQKNPTAFYLCASTGTSGSYNEQFFGPGTRLTVL.

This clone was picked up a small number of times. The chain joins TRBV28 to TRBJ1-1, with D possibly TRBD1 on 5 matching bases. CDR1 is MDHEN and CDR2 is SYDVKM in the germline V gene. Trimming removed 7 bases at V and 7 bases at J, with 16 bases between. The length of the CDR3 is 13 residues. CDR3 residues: CASIGGGENEAFF. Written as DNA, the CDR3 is TGTGCCAGCATTGGGGGTGGGGAAAATGAAGCTTTCTTT.